The 13 T cell receptor beta chains in this list originate from one sample, sequenced in a study of PD-1 blockade in classical Hodgkin lymphoma. Time point noted: newly diagnosed, previously untreated cHL patient sample. Sequencing was performed with immunoSEQ multiplex PCR; in TCRdb, only in-frame clones are kept and a portion is missing. The data contain some 21,000 clones, around 94% of them singletons. Specimen: peripheral blood mononuclear cells (PBMCs). The receptors come from a human donor with classical Hodgkin lymphoma.

The chain has TRBV5-5 and TRBJ1-5, with D maybe TRBD1 (6 bases). The germline V gene encodes CDR1 SGHKS and CDR2 YYEKEE (reference sequence). V was cut by 1 base and J by 7 bases, with 12 bases left in between. The CDR3 is 14 residues long. The chain's CDR3 is CASSLQQGEQPQHF. The CDR3 DNA reads as TGTGCCAGCAGCTTGCAACAGGGTGAGCAGCCCCAGCATTTT.

The V call is TRBV7-6, the J call TRBJ2-1, with TRBD2 identical over 11 bases. The J segment lost 0 bases and the V segment lost 8 bases, leaving 9 bases of the junction unmatched. Per the germline V gene, CDR1 is SGHVS and CDR2 is FNYEAQ. CDR3 length: 17 residues. The CDR3 region is CASQKGLAGGSYNEQFF. The CDR3 DNA sequence: TGTGCCAGCCAGAAGGGGCTAGCGGGGGGCTCCTACAATGAGCAGTTCTTC. The whole variable domain, filled in from reference TRBV7-6 and TRBJ2-1, reads GAGVSQSPRYKVTKRGQDVALRCDPISGHVSLYWYRQALGQGPEFLTYFNYEAQQDKSGLPNDRFSAERPEGSISTLTIQRTEQRDSAMYRCASQKGLAGGSYNEQFFGPGTRLTVL.

The chain employs TRBV9 and TRBJ2-6, with D possibly matching TRBD2 (5 bases). The germline V and J ends were trimmed by 4 bases and 3 bases, with 11 bases remaining between them. This CDR3 has 15 residues. Germline V gene sequence: CDR1 SGDLS, CDR2 YYNGEE. The CDR3 coding sequence is TGTGCCAGCAGCCCGGGGTCTCTTGGGGCCAACGTCCTGACTTTC. Amino acid sequence: CASSPGSLGANVLTF.

The CDR3 coding sequence is TGTGCCAGCAGTTTCATCCAGCCCCAAGGGGTATACGAGCAGTACTTC. Amino acids: CASSFIQPQGVYEQYF. The chain combines TRBV27 with TRBJ2-7, with a tentative D call TRBD1 (5 bases). CDR1 is MNHEY, CDR2 SMNVEV, per germline (reference sequence). The CDR3 sequence is 16 residues long. Trimming took 3 bases from V and 4 from J, leaving 19 bases between them.

The chain joins TRBV7-8 to TRBJ2-4; weak D call: TRBD1 (6 bases). Per the germline V gene, CDR1 is SGHVS and CDR2 is FQNEAQ. The CDR3 consists of 16 residues. V was clipped by 5 bases and J by 0 bases, with 14 bases between them. CDR3 region: CASSPDRLPAKNIQYF. CDR3 nucleotides: TGTGCCAGCAGCCCAGACAGGCTCCCAGCCAAAAACATTCAGTACTTC.

The gene calls are TRBV21-1 and TRBJ1-5; the table's TRBD1 call for D was not verified on the DNA. TRBV21-1 is an annotated pseudogene. CDR3 length equals 19 residues. The CDR3 nucleotides read TGTGCCAGCAGCCAGAGCGGGACAGGGAGGTCTTATAGCAATCAGCCCCAGCATTTT. It yields the protein CASSQSGTGRSYSNQPQHF.

The rearrangement uses TRBV29-1 and TRBJ2-5, with 16 bases lining up with TRBD2. CDR1 and CDR2 from the germline V gene are SQVTM and ANQGSEA. This CDR3 has 18 amino acids. The J segment lost 2 bases and the V segment lost 3 bases, leaving 9 bases of the junction unmatched. The CDR3 region has the DNA TGCAGCGTTGACGGGACTAGCGGGGGGGCTTTATTTCAAGAGACCCAGTACTTC. It specifies CSVDGTSGGALFQETQYF.

This clone is a singleton in its sample. The chain links TRBV5-1 to TRBJ1-2; no firm D call. The CDR3 has 16 amino acids. With 0 bases removed from V and 5 bases from J, the gap between germline ends came to 17 bases. CDR1 and CDR2 from the germline V gene are SGHRS and YFSETQ. CDR3 nucleotide sequence: TGCGCCAGCAGCTTGGATGTCACCGTTGGAAGGTATGGCTACACCTTC. Its translation: CASSLDVTVGRYGYTF. Combining the CDR3 with reference TRBV5-1 and TRBJ1-2 gives the whole variable domain KAGVTQTPRYLIKTRGQQVTLSCSPISGHRSVSWYQQTPGQGLQFLFEYFSETQRNKGNFPGRFSGRQFSNSRSEMNVSTLELGDSALYLCASSLDVTVGRYGYTFGSGTRLTVV.

This clone was seen a few times. The chain uses TRBV14 and TRBJ1-1, with unresolved D. The CDR3 is 13 amino acids. The V and J ends lost 2 bases and 0 bases respectively, with 4 bases between them. In germline, CDR1 is SGHDN, CDR2 FVKESK. The CDR3: CASSQLMNTEAFF. In DNA form, the CDR3 reads TGTGCCAGCAGCCAACTCATGAACACTGAAGCTTTCTTT.

The chain has TRBV11-2 and TRBJ1-6; the D gene is possibly TRBD1 (6 bases). Trimming removed 1 base from V and 4 bases from J, with 8 bases in between. Germline CDR1 SGHAT, CDR2 FQNNGV. There are 15 residues in the CDR3. In nucleotides, the CDR3 is TGTGCCAGCAGCTTAGGGACAGAGTATAATTCACCCCTCCACTTT. Protein: CASSLGTEYNSPLHF. Together with reference TRBV11-2 and TRBJ1-6, the CDR3 gives the full variable domain: EAGVAQSPRYKIIEKRQSVAFWCNPISGHATLYWYQQILGQGPKLLIQFQNNGVVDDSQLPKDRFSAERLKGVDSTLKIQPAKLEDSAVYLCASSLGTEYNSPLHFGNGTRLTVT.

The chain couples TRBV5-4 to TRBJ2-1; possible D gene TRBD2, 5 bases. V lost 0 bases to trimming and J lost 6 bases, with 16 bases between them. The CDR3 covers 16 residues. Germline assignment: CDR1 SGHNT and CDR2 YYREEE (reference sequence). CDR3 residues: CASSLDQAVDVNEQFF. CDR3 DNA sequence: TGTGCCAGCAGCTTGGACCAAGCGGTCGATGTCAATGAGCAGTTCTTC.

V usage is TRBV5-1 and J usage is TRBJ2-6; TRBD1 matches 10 bases. This CDR3 is 19 amino acids long. CDR1 is SGHRS, CDR2 YFSETQ, per germline. The trim removed 1 base at V and 4 bases at J, leaving 11 bases unmatched. CDR3 sequence: CASSLPLRQGAAGANVLTF. The CDR3 bases are TGCGCCAGCAGCTTGCCTCTTAGACAGGGGGCGGCCGGGGCCAACGTCCTGACTTTC. Full variable domain (outside the CDR3, taken from reference TRBV5-1 and TRBJ2-6): KAGVTQTPRYLIKTRGQQVTLSCSPISGHRSVSWYQQTPGQGLQFLFEYFSETQRNKGNFPGRFSGRQFSNSRSEMNVSTLELGDSALYLCASSLPLRQGAAGANVLTFGAGSRLTVL.

The V and J genes are TRBV30 and TRBJ2-7; TRBD2 is a possible D gene (6 bases). The CDR3 has 13 residues. Germline assignment: CDR1 GTSNPN and CDR2 SVGIG (reference sequence). The germline V and J ends were trimmed by 8 bases and 5 bases, with 19 bases remaining between them. The CDR3 sequence is CAKSSGVRHEQYF. The CDR3 region has the DNA TGTGCCAAGTCCTCGGGGGTACGTCACGAGCAGTACTTC. Drawing the rest from reference TRBV30 and TRBJ2-7, the complete variable domain is SQTIHQWPATLVQPVGSPLSLECTVEGTSNPNLYWYRQAAGRGLQLLFYSVGIGQISSEVPQNLSASRPQDRQFILSSKKLLLSDSGFYLCAKSSGVRHEQYFGPGTRLTVT.